Below are 32 T cell receptor beta chains sequenced from a single sample in a study of blood T cell repertoires in COVID-19 (TCRdb year 2020). Libraries were built with the immunoSEQ multiplex PCR assay. TCRdb's version of the immuneACCESS table is confined to in-frame rearrangements and falls short of the full clone set. An unresolved V gene accounts for under half of the shortfall where checked; the remainder is of unknown origin. A total of under 170,000 clones appear in this sample, roughly nine tenths of them only once. About 4% of the sample comes from the top ten. Sequenced material: peripheral blood. The source of these receptors is a woman aged 55-70 years with active or convalescent COVID-19.

The chain has TRBV7-2 and TRBJ2-3; the D is unclear. The CDR3 contains 14 residues. Between the trimmed V and J ends, which lost 5 bases and 3 bases, there was a span of 12 bases. Germline-derived CDR1 and CDR2 are SGHTA and FQGNSA. The CDR3, as DNA: TGTGCCAGCAGCCCTAATCGGGTAACAGATACGCAGTATTTT. It codes for CASSPNRVTDTQYF.

The gene calls are TRBV18 and TRBJ1-2; 8 bases are a match to TRBD1. The CDR3 consists of 15 residues. V gave up 0 bases and J gave up 6 bases; unmatched junction bases: 6. In germline, CDR1 is KGHSH, CDR2 LQKENI. The DNA for the CDR3 is TGTGCCAGCTCACCACCGGGGCAGGGGGCTCATGGCTACACCTTC. It encodes CASSPPGQGAHGYTF.

The chain is built from TRBV2 and TRBJ1-4; no reliable D call. This CDR3 contains 13 residues. Looked up from germline, CDR1 is SNHLY and CDR2 is FYNNEI. V was pared by 7 bases and J by 5 bases, with 11 bases between. The CDR3 is CASNGLPNEKLFF. The CDR3, as DNA: TGTGCCAGCAACGGACTACCGAATGAAAAACTGTTTTTT. The complete variable domain, with remaining parts taken from reference TRBV2 and TRBJ1-4, reads EPEVTQTPSHQVTQMGQEVILRCVPISNHLYFYWYRQILGQKVEFLVSFYNNEISEKSEIFDDQFSVERPDGSNFTLKIRSTKLEDSAMYFCASNGLPNEKLFFGSGTQLSVL.

This chain connects TRBV5-1 to TRBJ2-1, with 15 bases identical to TRBD2. Germline values: CDR1 SGHRS, CDR2 YFSETQ. The CDR3 is 19 amino acids. V shed 4 bases, J shed 3 bases, and the junction held 11 bases outside the gene matches. CDR3 bases: TGCGCCAGCAGCACATGGACTAGCGGGGGGGCTACCGGCTACAATGAGCAGTTCTTC. Its protein product is CASSTWTSGGATGYNEQFF.

This clone has just one count. The rearrangement joins TRBV9 to TRBJ2-5; 9 bases fit TRBD1. V dropped 4 bases and J dropped 3; count of bases not matched to a gene: 10. The CDR3 contains 16 residues. Germline values: CDR1 SGDLS, CDR2 YYNGEE. The CDR3 bases are TGTGCCAGCAGCCTAACAGGGGGCGCTTACGAAGAGACCCAGTACTTC. Encoded protein: CASSLTGGAYEETQYF.

In DNA, the CDR3 is TGCGCCAGCAGCCCCCCCGGGACAGGGGCCTACGAGCAGTACTTC. It translates to CASSPPGTGAYEQYF. V is TRBV5-1 and J is TRBJ2-7, with 10 bases that match TRBD1. Germline V gives CDR1 SGHRS, CDR2 YFSETQ. V dropped 4 bases and J dropped 2; count of bases not matched to a gene: 6. The CDR3 consists of 15 residues.

This clone was seen a few times. The rearrangement joins TRBV9 to TRBJ1-1; 7 bases fit TRBD1. The CDR3 extends over 15 amino acids. Germline V gene sequence: CDR1 SGDLS, CDR2 YYNGEE. The J segment lost 3 bases and the V segment lost 4 bases, leaving 9 bases of the junction unmatched. The CDR3: CASSPRQGRDTEAFF. The DNA of the CDR3 is TGTGCCAGCAGCCCCCGACAGGGAAGGGACACTGAAGCTTTCTTT. The whole variable domain, filled in from reference TRBV9 and TRBJ1-1, reads DSGVTQTPKHLITATGQRVTLRCSPRSGDLSVYWYQQSLDQGLQFLIQYYNGEERAKGNILERFSAQQFPDLHSELNLSSLELGDSALYFCASSPRQGRDTEAFFGQGTRLTVV.

The chain has TRBV4-3 and TRBJ2-5; D might be TRBD1 (6 bases). Per the germline V gene, CDR1 is LGHNA and CDR2 is YSLEER. The CDR3 is made up of 17 amino acids. V lost 0 bases and J 0 bases, leaving 14 bases between the germline ends. The CDR3 region has the DNA TGCGCCAGCAGCCAAGATCGGCCAGGGGCGTACCAAGAGACCCAGTACTTC. Translation: CASSQDRPGAYQETQYF.

The rearrangement joins TRBV5-5 to TRBJ2-5; 8 bases fit TRBD1. Germline trimming cut 3 bases from V and 4 bases from J; bases unmatched to any gene: 8. The length of the CDR3 is 15 residues. CDR1 and CDR2 from the germline V gene are SGHKS and YYEKEE (reference sequence). The CDR3 sequence: CASSWISGTGETQYF. The CDR3 DNA reads TGTGCCAGCAGCTGGATCTCCGGGACAGGAGAGACCCAGTACTTC.

This clone was counted only a few times. J is TRBJ1-2 and V is TRBV14; 10 bases line up with TRBD1. Germline V gene data show CDR1 as SGHDN and CDR2 as FVKESK. The junction had 2 bases not matched to a gene; V was cut back by 2 bases and J by 2 bases. This CDR3 region has 15 residues. The chain's CDR3 is CASSQLGQGNYGYTF. DNA for the CDR3: TGTGCCAGCAGCCAATTGGGACAGGGGAACTATGGCTACACCTTC.

This clone was counted between two and nine times. The CDR3: CASSGGRLEAFF. The DNA for the CDR3 is TGTGCCAGCAGCGGCGGTCGCTTGGAAGCTTTCTTT. V gene TRBV2 combines with J gene TRBJ1-1, with no clear D. CDR1 SNHLY and CDR2 FYNNEI come from the germline V gene. The CDR3 is 12 amino acids. Trimming cost V 6 bases and J 8 bases, with 13 bases left between them.

This clone showed up just a few times. The CDR3 spells CASSLDFAGGYEQYF. In DNA form, the CDR3 reads TGCGCCAGCAGCTTGGATTTCGCAGGGGGCTACGAGCAGTACTTC. V usage is TRBV5-1 and J usage is TRBJ2-7, with TRBD1 matching 7 bases. This CDR3 contains 15 residues. Per germline, CDR1 SGHRS and CDR2 YFSETQ. With 0 bases clipped from V and 3 bases from J, the junction kept 6 bases outside the gene matches.

The V call is TRBV5-5, the J call TRBJ2-7, with D possibly being TRBD2 (6 bases). The V end was cut by 5 bases, the J end by 2 bases, with 14 bases between. Germline V gene lookup returns CDR1 SGHKS and CDR2 YYEKEE (reference sequence). This CDR3 contains 14 residues. In nucleotides, the CDR3 is TGTGCCAGCAGGACGGGACTCCCGACCTACGAGCAGTACTTC. It codes for CASRTGLPTYEQYF. Variable domain in full (rest from reference TRBV5-5 and TRBJ2-7): DAGVTQSPTHLIKTRGQQVTLRCSPISGHKSVSWYQQVLGQGPQFIFQYYEKEERGRGNFPDRFSARQFPNYSSELNVNALLLGDSALYLCASRTGLPTYEQYFGPGTRLTVT.

The rearrangement links TRBV5-5 to TRBJ2-7; 7 nucleotides match TRBD1. The CDR3 contains 15 residues. The V and J ends lost 5 bases and 2 bases, in that order; junction bases with no gene match: 10. CDR1 and CDR2 (germline): SGHKS, YYEKEE (reference sequence). CDR3 protein: CASRYAGTETYEQYF. The DNA of the CDR3 is TGTGCCAGCAGATACGCCGGGACAGAGACCTACGAGCAGTACTTC.

The chain links TRBV11-1 to TRBJ2-3; D is possibly TRBD1 (5 bases). CDR3 length: 16 amino acids. V lost 2 bases to trimming and J lost 0 bases, with 12 bases between them. CDR1 and CDR2 (germline): SGHAT, FQDESV (reference sequence). The CDR3, as DNA: TGTGCCAGCAGCTTACGCAGGGCTTCTAGCACAGATACGCAGTATTTT. It yields the protein CASSLRRASSTDTQYF.

The chain carries TRBV11-2 and TRBJ2-7, with D perhaps matching TRBD2 (6 bases). V shed 4 bases and J shed 1 base, with 11 bases lying between them. Germline V gene sequence: CDR1 SGHAT, CDR2 FQNNGV. The CDR3 length is 14 residues. CDR3 residues: CASSSGGGSYEQYF. The CDR3, as DNA: TGTGCCAGCAGCTCCGGCGGAGGGTCCTACGAGCAGTACTTC.

The chain combines TRBV9 with TRBJ2-1; D is possibly TRBD1 (5 bases). The germline V gene encodes CDR1 SGDLS and CDR2 YYNGEE. The CDR3 is 16 residues long. V lost 0 bases, J lost 1 base, and 11 bases lay in between. CDR3 nucleotide sequence: TGTGCCAGCAGCGTAGAGGGGTCTGGATCCTACAATGAGCAGTTCTTC. Protein: CASSVEGSGSYNEQFF.

The chain has TRBV5-8 and TRBJ1-3, with unresolved D. This CDR3 has 10 residues. The germline V gene has CDR1 SGHTS and CDR2 YDEGEE. Trimming shortened V by 10 bases and J by 1 base, and 3 bases separated the two germline ends. CDR3 sequence (DNA): TGTGCCTTATCTGGAAACACCATATATTTT. It is translated as CALSGNTIYF.

This chain uses TRBV18 with TRBJ2-7, with 12 bases that match TRBD1. This CDR3 is 16 amino acids long. J lost 4 bases, V lost 4 bases, and 8 bases had no gene match. Germline CDR1 KGHSH, CDR2 LQKENI. The CDR3: CASSHYRDRGLYEQYF. The CDR3, as DNA: TGTGCCAGCTCACATTACCGGGACAGGGGGCTGTACGAGCAGTACTTC. The complete variable domain, with remaining parts taken from reference TRBV18 and TRBJ2-7, reads NAGVMQNPRHLVRRRGQEARLRCSPMKGHSHVYWYRQLPEEGLKFMVYLQKENIIDESGMPKERFSAEFPKEGPSILRIQQVVRGDSAAYFCASSHYRDRGLYEQYFGPGTRLTVT.

This clone was detected only once. This sequence joins TRBV28 and TRBJ1-2; TRBD1 matches at 10 bases. The J segment lost 8 bases and the V segment lost 3 bases, leaving 6 bases of the junction unmatched. Germline assignment: CDR1 MDHEN and CDR2 SYDVKM. This CDR3 is built from 14 residues. In nucleotides, the CDR3 is TGTGCCAGCAGTTTCCCCGACAGGGGGCAGGGCTACACCTTC. Its protein product is CASSFPDRGQGYTF.

The CDR3 DNA reads as TGTGCCAGCATGGGACAGGGGAATTCACCCCTCCACTTT. Encoded protein: CASMGQGNSPLHF. The chain employs TRBV6-5 and TRBJ1-6, with TRBD1 identical over 10 bases. V lost 7 bases, J lost 7 bases, and 1 base stayed unmatched. This CDR3 is built from 13 residues. CDR1 is MNHEY, CDR2 SVGAGI, per germline.

The chain carries TRBV20-1 and TRBJ2-7, with D possibly being TRBD2 (5 bases). CDR1 is DFQATT, CDR2 SNEGSKA, per germline (reference sequence). Trimming shortened V by 6 bases and J by 2 bases, and 5 bases separated the two germline ends. This CDR3 spans 10 amino acids. This chain's CDR3 is CSAGTYEQYF. The DNA of the CDR3 is TGCAGTGCCGGGACCTACGAGCAGTACTTC.

The J gene is TRBJ2-1, the V gene TRBV19; weak D call: TRBD1 (5 bases). This CDR3 is built from 13 residues. Per the germline V gene, CDR1 is LNHDA and CDR2 is SQIVND (reference sequence). V was shortened by 1 base and J by 6 bases, with 7 bases between the two germline ends. DNA for the CDR3: TGTGCCAGTAGTATAGCCCAGGGCAATGAGCAGTTCTTC. This sequence encodes CASSIAQGNEQFF.

This rearrangement joins TRBV7-3 to TRBJ2-1; a weak D match, TRBD1 (5 bases). The CDR3 spans 17 residues. The V and J ends lost 1 base and 4 bases respectively, with 17 bases between them. Germline V gives CDR1 SGHTA, CDR2 FQGTGA. The CDR3 DNA is TGTGCCAGCAGCTTAATGGGGCCGTGGACGGAGTACAATGAGCAGTTCTTC. Protein product: CASSLMGPWTEYNEQFF.

The rearrangement uses TRBV6-5 and TRBJ1-2, with a possible D match to TRBD1 (5 bases). Trimming cost V 0 bases and J 6 bases, with 8 bases left between them. The CDR3 has 13 amino acids. CDR1 MNHEY and CDR2 SVGAGI come from the germline V gene. CDR3 sequence (DNA): TGTGCCAGCAGTTACTCGGGCAGGGATGGCTACACCTTC. Residues: CASSYSGRDGYTF.

The genes are TRBV5-4 and TRBJ2-1; D perhaps matches TRBD1 (6 bases). Germline values: CDR1 SGHNT, CDR2 YYREEE (reference sequence). This CDR3 is built from 15 residues. Deletions cut 0 bases from V and 0 bases from J, with 7 bases between. CDR3 bases: TGTGCCAGCAGCTTGGGAGGGGGCTCCTACAATGAGCAGTTCTTC. It translates to CASSLGGGSYNEQFF.

The J gene is TRBJ2-2, the V gene TRBV11-2; a possible D gene is TRBD2 (6 bases). Germline CDR1 SGHAT, CDR2 FQNNGV. V dropped 3 bases and J dropped 3 bases, with 11 bases sitting between them. CDR3 length: 15 amino acids. CDR3 in DNA: TGTGCCAGCAGCTTCGGGGGTTCCTACACCGGGGAGCTGTTTTTT. Translating it yields CASSFGGSYTGELFF.

Only one count was recorded for this clone. The V and J genes are TRBV10-3 and TRBJ2-1; 9 bases align to TRBD1. The V gene's germline CDR1 is ENHRY and CDR2 SYGVKD. V was clipped by 4 bases and J by 4 bases; unmatched bases: 8. The length of the CDR3 is 16 residues. The CDR3 coding sequence is TGTGCCATCAGTGGGTCTGTGACAGGGGGTTACAATGAGCAGTTCTTC. Translating gives CAISGSVTGGYNEQFF.

The V and J genes are TRBV19 and TRBJ1-6, with 8 bases that match TRBD1. CDR1 and CDR2 (germline): LNHDA, SQIVND (reference sequence). The CDR3 runs 15 residues. Unmatched junction bases numbered 5, after V lost 3 bases and J lost 7 bases. The CDR3 spells CASSIGQGGNSPLHF. The CDR3 DNA reads TGTGCCAGTAGTATTGGACAGGGAGGGAATTCACCCCTCCACTTT.

This chain joins TRBV3-1 (or the pseudogene TRBV3-2) and TRBJ1-1, with a weak D call TRBD1 (6 bases). CDR1 is LGHDT, CDR2 YNNKEL, per germline (reference sequence). This CDR3 is 14 amino acids long. Trimming took off 5 bases at V and 7 bases at J, with 17 bases between the two ends. In DNA, the CDR3 is TGTGCCAGCAGCGCAATACAGGGAACCGGTGAAGCTTTCTTT. This codes for CASSAIQGTGEAFF.

V usage is TRBV5-1 and J usage is TRBJ2-1, with TRBD2 matching over 7 bases. The V gene end was trimmed by 2 bases and the J gene end by 7 bases; junction bases not matched to a gene: 9. CDR3 length equals 15 residues. Germline V gene sequence: CDR1 SGHRS, CDR2 YFSETQ. The CDR3 here is CASSLAVGGLNEQFF. The CDR3 DNA reads as TGCGCCAGCAGCTTAGCTGTCGGGGGGTTAAATGAGCAGTTCTTC. Supplemented by reference TRBV5-1 and TRBJ2-1, the full variable domain reads KAGVTQTPRYLIKTRGQQVTLSCSPISGHRSVSWYQQTPGQGLQFLFEYFSETQRNKGNFPGRFSGRQFSNSRSEMNVSTLELGDSALYLCASSLAVGGLNEQFFGPGTRLTVL.

J is TRBJ1-3 and V is TRBV15; D may be TRBD1 (5 bases). Trimming stripped 0 bases from V and 2 bases from J, with 8 bases between. The CDR3 sequence is 15 residues long. Per germline, CDR1 LNHNV and CDR2 YYDKDF (reference sequence). The CDR3 region is CATSRDRGAGNTIYF. The CDR3 DNA is TGTGCCACCAGCAGAGATCGGGGGGCTGGAAACACCATATATTTT.